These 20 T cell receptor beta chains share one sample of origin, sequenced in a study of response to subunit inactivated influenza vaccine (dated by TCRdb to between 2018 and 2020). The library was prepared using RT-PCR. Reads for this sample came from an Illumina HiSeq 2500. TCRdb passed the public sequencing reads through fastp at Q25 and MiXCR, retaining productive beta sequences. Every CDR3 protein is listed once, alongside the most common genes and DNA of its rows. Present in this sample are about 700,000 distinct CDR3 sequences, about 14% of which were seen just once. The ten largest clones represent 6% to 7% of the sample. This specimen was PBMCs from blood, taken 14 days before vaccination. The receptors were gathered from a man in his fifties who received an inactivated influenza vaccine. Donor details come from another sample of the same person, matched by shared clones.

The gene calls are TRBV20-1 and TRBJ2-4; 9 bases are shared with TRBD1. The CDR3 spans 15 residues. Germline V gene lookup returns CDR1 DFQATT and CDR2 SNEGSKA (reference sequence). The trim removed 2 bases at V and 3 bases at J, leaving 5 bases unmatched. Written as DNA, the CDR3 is TGCAGTGCTAGACATCCGGACAGGGGCAAAAACATTCAGTACTTC. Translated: CSARHPDRGKNIQYF.

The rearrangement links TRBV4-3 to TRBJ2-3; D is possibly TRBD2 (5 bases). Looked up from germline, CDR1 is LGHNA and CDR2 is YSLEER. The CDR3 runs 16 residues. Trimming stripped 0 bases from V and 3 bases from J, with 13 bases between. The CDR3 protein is CASSQDLAGQTDTQYF. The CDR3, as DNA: TGCGCCAGCAGCCAAGATCTTGCGGGCCAAACAGATACGCAGTATTTT.

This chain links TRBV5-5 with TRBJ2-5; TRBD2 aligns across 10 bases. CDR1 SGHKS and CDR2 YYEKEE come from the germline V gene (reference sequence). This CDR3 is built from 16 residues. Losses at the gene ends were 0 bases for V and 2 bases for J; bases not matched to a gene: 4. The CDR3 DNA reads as TGTGCCAGCAGCTTGGACACTAGCGGGAATCAAGAGACCCAGTACTTC. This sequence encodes CASSLDTSGNQETQYF.

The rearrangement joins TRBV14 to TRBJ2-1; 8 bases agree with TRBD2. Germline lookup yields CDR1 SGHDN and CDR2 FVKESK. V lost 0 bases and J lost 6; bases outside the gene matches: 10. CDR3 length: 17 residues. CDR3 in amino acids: CASSQDLGSGVGNEQFF. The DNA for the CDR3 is TGTGCCAGCAGCCAAGATCTTGGTAGCGGGGTAGGCAATGAGCAGTTCTTC.

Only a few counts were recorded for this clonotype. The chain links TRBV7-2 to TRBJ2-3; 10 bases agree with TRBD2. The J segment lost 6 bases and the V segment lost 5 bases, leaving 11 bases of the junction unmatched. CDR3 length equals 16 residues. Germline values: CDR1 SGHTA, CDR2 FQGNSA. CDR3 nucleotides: TGTGCCAGCAGCCCCCACCCTAGCGGGGGCCCGGATACGCAGTATTTT. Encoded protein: CASSPHPSGGPDTQYF.

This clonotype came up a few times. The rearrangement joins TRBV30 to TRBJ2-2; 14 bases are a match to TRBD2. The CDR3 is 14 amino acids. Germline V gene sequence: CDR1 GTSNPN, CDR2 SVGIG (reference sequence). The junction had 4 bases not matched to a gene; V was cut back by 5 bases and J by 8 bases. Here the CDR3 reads CAWGTSGSTGELFF. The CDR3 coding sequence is TGTGCCTGGGGGACTAGCGGGAGTACGGGGGAGCTGTTTTTT.

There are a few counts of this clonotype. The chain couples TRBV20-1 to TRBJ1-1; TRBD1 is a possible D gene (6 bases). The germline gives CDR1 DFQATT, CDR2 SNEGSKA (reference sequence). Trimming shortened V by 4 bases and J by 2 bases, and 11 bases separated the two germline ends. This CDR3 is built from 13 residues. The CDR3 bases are TGCAGTGCTACACAGGGACAAAACACTGAAGCTTTCTTT. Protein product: CSATQGQNTEAFF.

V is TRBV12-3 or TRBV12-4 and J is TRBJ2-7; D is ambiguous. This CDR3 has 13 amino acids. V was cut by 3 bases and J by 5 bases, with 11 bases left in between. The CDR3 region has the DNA TGTGCCAGCAGTTTTCAAGAATTCCACGAGCAGTACTTC. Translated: CASSFQEFHEQYF.

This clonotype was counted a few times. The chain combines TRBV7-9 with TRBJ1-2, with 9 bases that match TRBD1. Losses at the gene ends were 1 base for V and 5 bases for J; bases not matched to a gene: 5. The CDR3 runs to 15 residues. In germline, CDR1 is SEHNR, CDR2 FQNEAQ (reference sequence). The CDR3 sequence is CASSLEQGARYGYTF. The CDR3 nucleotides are TGTGCCAGCAGCTTAGAACAGGGGGCGCGATATGGCTACACCTTC.

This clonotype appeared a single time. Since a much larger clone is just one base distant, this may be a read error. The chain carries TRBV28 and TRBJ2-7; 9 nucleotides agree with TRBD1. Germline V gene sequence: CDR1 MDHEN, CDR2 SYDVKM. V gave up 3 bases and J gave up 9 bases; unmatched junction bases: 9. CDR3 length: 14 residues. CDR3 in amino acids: CASSLDRGANGQYF. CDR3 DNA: TGTGCCAGCAGTTTGGACAGGGGTGCCAACGGGCAGTACTTC.

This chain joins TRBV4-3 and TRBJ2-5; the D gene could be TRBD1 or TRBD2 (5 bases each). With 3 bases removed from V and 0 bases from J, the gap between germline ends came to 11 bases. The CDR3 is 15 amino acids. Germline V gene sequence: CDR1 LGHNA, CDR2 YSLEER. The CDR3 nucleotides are TGCGCCAGCAGCCACGTTCAGGGAGACCAAGAGACCCAGTACTTC. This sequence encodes CASSHVQGDQETQYF.

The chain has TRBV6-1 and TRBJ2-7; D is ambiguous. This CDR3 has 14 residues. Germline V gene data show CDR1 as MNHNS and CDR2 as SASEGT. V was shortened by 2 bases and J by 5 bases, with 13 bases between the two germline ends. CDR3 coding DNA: TGTGCCAGCAGTGAACCTGGGGTAATGAACGAGCAGTACTTC. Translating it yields CASSEPGVMNEQYF.

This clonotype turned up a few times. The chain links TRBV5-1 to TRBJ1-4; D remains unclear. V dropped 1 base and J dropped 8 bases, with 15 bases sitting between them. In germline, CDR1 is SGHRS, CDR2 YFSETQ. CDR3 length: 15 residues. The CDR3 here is CASSLSTHEAEKLFF. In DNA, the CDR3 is TGCGCCAGCAGCTTGTCTACCCACGAAGCAGAAAAACTGTTTTTT.

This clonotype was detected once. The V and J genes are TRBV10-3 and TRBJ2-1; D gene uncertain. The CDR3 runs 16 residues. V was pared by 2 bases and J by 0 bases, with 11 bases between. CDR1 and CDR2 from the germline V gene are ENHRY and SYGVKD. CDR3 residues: CAISEVPVLSYNEQFF. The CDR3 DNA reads TGTGCCATCAGTGAGGTGCCTGTTCTCTCCTACAATGAGCAGTTCTTC.

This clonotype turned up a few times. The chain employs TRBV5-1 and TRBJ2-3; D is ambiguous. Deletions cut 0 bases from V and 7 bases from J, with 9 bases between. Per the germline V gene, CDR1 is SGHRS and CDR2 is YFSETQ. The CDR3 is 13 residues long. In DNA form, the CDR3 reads TGCGCCAGCAGCTTGGAGCGCCTAAATACGCAGTATTTT. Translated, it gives CASSLERLNTQYF.

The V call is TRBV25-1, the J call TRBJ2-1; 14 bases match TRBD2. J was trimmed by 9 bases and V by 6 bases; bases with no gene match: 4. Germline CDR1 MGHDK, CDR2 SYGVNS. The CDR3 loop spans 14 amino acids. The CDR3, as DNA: TGTGCCAGCAGCGGACTAGCGGGAGGTTCTGAGCAGTTCTTC. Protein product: CASSGLAGGSEQFF.

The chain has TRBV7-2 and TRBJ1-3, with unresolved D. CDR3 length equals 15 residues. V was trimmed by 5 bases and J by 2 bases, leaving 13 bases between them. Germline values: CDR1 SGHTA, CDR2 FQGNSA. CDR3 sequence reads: CASSPALRAGNTIYF. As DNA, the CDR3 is TGTGCCAGCAGCCCTGCCCTAAGGGCTGGAAACACCATATATTTT.

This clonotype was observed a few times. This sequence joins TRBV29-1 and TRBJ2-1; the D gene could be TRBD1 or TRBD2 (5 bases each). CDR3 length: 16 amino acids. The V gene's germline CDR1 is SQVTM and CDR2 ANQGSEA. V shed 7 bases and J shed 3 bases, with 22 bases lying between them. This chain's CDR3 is CSGVLGARIDYNEQFF. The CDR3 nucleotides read TGCAGCGGCGTACTCGGGGCCCGAATCGACTACAATGAGCAGTTCTTC.

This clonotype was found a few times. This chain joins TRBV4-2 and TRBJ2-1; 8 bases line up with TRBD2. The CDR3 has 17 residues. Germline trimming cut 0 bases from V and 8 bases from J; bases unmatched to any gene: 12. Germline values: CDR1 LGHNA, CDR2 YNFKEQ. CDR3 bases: TGTGCCAGCAGCCAAGATCGGGGGGGGGGCCTGAGTCATGAGCAGTTCTTC. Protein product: CASSQDRGGGLSHEQFF.

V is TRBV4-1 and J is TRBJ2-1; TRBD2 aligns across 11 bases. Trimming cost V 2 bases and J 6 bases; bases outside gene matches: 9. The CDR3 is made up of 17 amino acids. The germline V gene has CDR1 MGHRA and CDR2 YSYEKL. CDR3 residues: CASSQSETSGVGNEQFF. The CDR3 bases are TGCGCCAGCAGCCAATCGGAGACTAGCGGGGTTGGCAATGAGCAGTTCTTC.